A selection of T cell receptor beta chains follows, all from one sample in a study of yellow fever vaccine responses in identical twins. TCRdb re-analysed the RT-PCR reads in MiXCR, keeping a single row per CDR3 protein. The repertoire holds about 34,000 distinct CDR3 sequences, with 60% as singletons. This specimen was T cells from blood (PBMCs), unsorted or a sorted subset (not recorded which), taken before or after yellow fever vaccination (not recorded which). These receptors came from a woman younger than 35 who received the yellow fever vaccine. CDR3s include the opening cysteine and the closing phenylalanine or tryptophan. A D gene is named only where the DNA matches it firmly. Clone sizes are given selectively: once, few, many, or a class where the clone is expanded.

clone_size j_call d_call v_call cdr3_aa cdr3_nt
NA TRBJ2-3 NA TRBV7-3 CASSLGNNPDTQYF TGTGCCAGCAGCTTGGGAAACAACCCAGATACGCAGTATTTT
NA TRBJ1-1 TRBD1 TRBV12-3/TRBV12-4 CASRTGITEAFF TGTGCCAGCAGGACAGGGATCACTGAAGCTTTCTTT
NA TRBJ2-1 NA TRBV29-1 CSAPTRDNEQFF TGCAGCGCTCCAACGAGGGACAATGAGCAGTTCTTC
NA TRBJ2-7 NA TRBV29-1 CSVLRRSTILGGPFSYEQYF TGCAGCGTTCTCCGGAGGAGTACTATTTTAGGCGGGCCATTCTCCTACGAGCAGTACTTC
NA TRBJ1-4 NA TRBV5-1 CASSLDSGTTNEKLFF TGCGCCAGCAGCTTGGATTCCGGAACAACTAATGAAAAACTGTTTTTT
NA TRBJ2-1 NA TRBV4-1 CASSLGWNPPNEQFF TGCGCCAGCAGCCTAGGGTGGAATCCCCCCAATGAGCAGTTCTTC
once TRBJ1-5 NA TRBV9 CASSVETVGPQHF TGTGCCAGCAGCGTAGAGACGGTAGGACCCCAGCATTTT
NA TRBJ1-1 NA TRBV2 CASSPGTFSEAFF TGTGCCAGCAGCCCCGGGACCTTTAGTGAAGCTTTCTTT
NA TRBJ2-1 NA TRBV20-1 CSARDGGGGLNEQFF TGCAGTGCTAGAGATGGAGGGGGTGGCCTCAATGAGCAGTTCTTC
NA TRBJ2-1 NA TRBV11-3 CASRSQDSSYNEQFF TGTGCCAGCAGGTCCCAGGACAGTTCCTACAATGAGCAGTTCTTC
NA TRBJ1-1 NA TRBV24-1 CATSGPGLEAFF TGTGCCACCTCCGGGCCCGGCCTTGAAGCTTTCTTT
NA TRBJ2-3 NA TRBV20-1 CSARGTDTQYF TGCAGTGCTAGAGGCACAGATACGCAGTATTTT
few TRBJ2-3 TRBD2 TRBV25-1 CASSLAGGPGSTQYF TGTGCCAGCAGTCTAGCGGGAGGGCCTGGGTCTACGCAGTATTTT
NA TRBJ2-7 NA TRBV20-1 CSAHTTSSYEQYF TGCAGTGCTCATACTACTAGCAGCTACGAGCAGTACTTC
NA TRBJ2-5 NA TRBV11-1 CASSRWEKEETQYF TGTGCCAGCAGCCGGTGGGAGAAAGAAGAGACCCAGTACTTC
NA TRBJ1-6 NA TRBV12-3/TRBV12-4 CASSLGVAGSYNSPLHF TGTGCCAGCAGTTTAGGGGTAGCGGGCTCCTATAATTCACCCCTCCACTTT
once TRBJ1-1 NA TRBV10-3 CAIRDTQNTEAFF TGTGCCATCAGGGACACTCAGAACACTGAAGCTTTCTTT
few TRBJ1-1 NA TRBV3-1 CASSQQTGPNTEAFF TGTGCCAGCAGCCAACAGACAGGACCGAACACTGAAGCTTTCTTT
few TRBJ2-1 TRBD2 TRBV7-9 CASSLAGGSNNEQFF TGTGCCAGCAGCCTAGCGGGAGGGTCCAACAATGAGCAGTTCTTC
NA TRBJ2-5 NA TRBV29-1 CSVEGYPQYF TGCAGCGTTGAGGGGTATCCCCAGTACTTC
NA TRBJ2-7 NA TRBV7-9 CASSPASDKPYEQYF TGTGCCAGCAGCCCTGCTAGCGATAAGCCCTACGAGCAGTACTTC
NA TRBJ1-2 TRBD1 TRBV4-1 CASSQQTGNGYTF TGCGCCAGCAGCCAGCAGACAGGGAATGGCTACACCTTC
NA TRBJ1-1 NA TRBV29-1 CSVATRGNTEAFF TGCAGCGTTGCCACCCGGGGTAACACTGAAGCTTTCTTT
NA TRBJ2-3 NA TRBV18 CASSPGRTDTQYF TGTGCCAGCTCACCGGGGCGCACAGATACGCAGTATTTT
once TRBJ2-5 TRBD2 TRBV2 CASRAGGPMETQYF TGTGCCAGCAGAGCGGGAGGGCCGATGGAGACCCAGTACTTC
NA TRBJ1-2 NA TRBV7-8 CASSLGGGHYGYTF TGTGCCAGCAGCTTAGGGGGTGGGCACTATGGCTACACCTTC
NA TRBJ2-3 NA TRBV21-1 CASSTRLPCDDTDTQYF TGTGCCAGCAGCACTCGACTTCCTTGCGATGACACAGATACGCAGTATTTT
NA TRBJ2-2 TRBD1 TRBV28 CASRGQGIVTGELFF TGTGCCAGCAGAGGACAGGGAATAGTGACCGGGGAGCTGTTTTTT
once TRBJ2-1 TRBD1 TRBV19 CASSIDVNRGHNEQFF TGTGCCAGTAGTATAGATGTCAACAGGGGTCACAATGAGCAGTTCTTC
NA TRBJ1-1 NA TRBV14 CASSQVRRLDWLFTEAFF TGTGCCAGCAGCCAAGTGAGAAGGTTGGACTGGTTGTTCACTGAAGCTTTCTTT
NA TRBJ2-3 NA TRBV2 CASNGNFLHTDTQYF TGTGCCAGCAACGGAAACTTTTTACACACAGATACGCAGTATTTT
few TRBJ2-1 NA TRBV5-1 CASFVGAGNEQFF TGCGCCAGCTTCGTTGGGGCGGGCAATGAGCAGTTCTTC
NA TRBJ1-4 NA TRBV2 CASKRDGNEKLFF TGTGCCAGCAAACGGGACGGCAATGAAAAACTGTTTTTT
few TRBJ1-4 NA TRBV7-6 CASSPDRGTLLQSDNEKLFF TGTGCCAGCAGCCCGGACCGGGGGACGCTACTACAATCCGATAATGAAAAACTGTTTTTT
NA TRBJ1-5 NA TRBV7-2 CASSLGRGYSNQPQHF TGTGCCAGCAGCTTAGGGCGGGGGTATAGCAATCAGCCCCAGCATTTT
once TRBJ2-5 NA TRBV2 CASSVQGTGFRETQYF TGTGCCAGCAGTGTACAGGGAACAGGCTTCCGAGAGACCCAGTACTTC
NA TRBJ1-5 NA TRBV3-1 CASSRGTPSNQPQHF TGTGCCAGCAGCCGCGGGACACCCAGCAATCAGCCCCAGCATTTT
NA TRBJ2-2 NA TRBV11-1 CASRPLAQGRTGELFF TGTGCCAGCAGACCGTTAGCCCAGGGACGGACCGGGGAGCTGTTTTTT
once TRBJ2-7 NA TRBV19 CASRESGVSVREQYF TGTGCCAGTAGGGAAAGTGGAGTGTCGGTCCGCGAGCAGTACTTC
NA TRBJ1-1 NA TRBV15 CATSRDAQDTEAFF TGTGCCACCAGCAGAGATGCCCAGGACACTGAAGCTTTCTTT
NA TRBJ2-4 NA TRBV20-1 CSARDFYGALKNIQYF TGCAGTGCTAGAGATTTTTATGGGGCCCTAAAGAACATTCAGTACTTC
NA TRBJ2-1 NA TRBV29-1 CSVGPPPGNEQFF TGCAGCGTTGGACCCCCCCCGGGCAATGAGCAGTTCTTC
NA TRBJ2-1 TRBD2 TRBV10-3 CAISGFAGGRGNEQFF TGTGCCATCAGTGGCTTTGCGGGAGGGAGGGGCAATGAGCAGTTCTTC
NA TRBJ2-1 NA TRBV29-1 CSVNTIVGYEQFF TGCAGCGTTAACACCATTGTAGGCTATGAGCAGTTCTTC
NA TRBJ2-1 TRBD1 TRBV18 CASSPPGQGAWLDANEQFF TGTGCCAGCTCACCCCCGGGACAGGGGGCCTGGTTAGACGCCAATGAGCAGTTCTTC
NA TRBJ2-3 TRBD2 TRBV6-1 CASSPLAGGLSDTQYF TGTGCCAGCAGCCCCCTAGCGGGGGGGCTGTCAGATACGCAGTATTTT
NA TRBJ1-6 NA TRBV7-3 CASSFTDLKAPLHF TGTGCCAGCAGCTTTACGGACCTCAAGGCACCCCTCCACTTT
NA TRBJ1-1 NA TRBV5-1 CASSWEENTEAFF TGCGCCAGCAGCTGGGAAGAGAACACTGAAGCTTTCTTT
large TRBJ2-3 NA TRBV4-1 CASSHSEGIDTQYF TGCGCCAGCAGCCATTCGGAGGGGATCGATACGCAGTATTTT
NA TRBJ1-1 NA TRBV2 CASSGANTEAFF TGTGCCAGCAGTGGCGCGAACACTGAAGCTTTCTTT
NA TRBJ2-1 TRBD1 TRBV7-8 CASRFPAGDSNNRHNEQFF TGTGCCAGCAGGTTCCCGGCAGGGGACAGTAATAATCGGCACAATGAGCAGTTCTTC
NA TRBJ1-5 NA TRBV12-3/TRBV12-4 CASSFPGNQPQHF TGTGCCAGCAGTTTTCCTGGCAATCAGCCCCAGCATTTT
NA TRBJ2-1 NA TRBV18 CASSPPTTYTNEQFF TGTGCCAGCTCACCGCCTACGACTTATACCAATGAGCAGTTCTTC
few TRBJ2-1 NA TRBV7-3 CASSRSMGASNEQFF TGTGCCAGCAGCCGCAGTATGGGGGCGAGCAATGAGCAGTTCTTC